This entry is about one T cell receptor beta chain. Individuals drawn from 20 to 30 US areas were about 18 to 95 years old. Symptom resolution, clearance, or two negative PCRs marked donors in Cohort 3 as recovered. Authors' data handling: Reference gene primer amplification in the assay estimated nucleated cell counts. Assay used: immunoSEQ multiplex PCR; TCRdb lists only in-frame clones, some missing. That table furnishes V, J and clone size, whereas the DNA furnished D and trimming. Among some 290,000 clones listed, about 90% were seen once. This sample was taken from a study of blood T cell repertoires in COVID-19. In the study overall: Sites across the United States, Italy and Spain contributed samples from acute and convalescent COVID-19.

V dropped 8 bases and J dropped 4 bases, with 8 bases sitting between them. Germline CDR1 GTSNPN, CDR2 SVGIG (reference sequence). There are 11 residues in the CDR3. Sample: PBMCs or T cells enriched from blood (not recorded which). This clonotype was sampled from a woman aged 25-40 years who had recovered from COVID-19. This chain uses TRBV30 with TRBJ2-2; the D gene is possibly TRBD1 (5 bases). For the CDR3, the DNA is TGTGCCCGTGACAGCACCGGGGAGCTGTTTTTT. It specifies CARDSTGELFF.